A selection of T cell receptor beta chains follows, all from one sample in a study of cytomegalovirus exposure and HLA in healthy donors. Sequencing was performed with immunoSEQ multiplex PCR; in TCRdb, only in-frame clones are kept and a portion is missing. Among nearly 200,000 clones, under 90% were seen once, and the ten largest hold 0.098%. The sample comprised PBMCs. The receptor set was obtained from a boy younger than 10 in good health and CMV-seronegative. Each CDR3 is given with its conserved first and last residue. The D gene is left open where the match is weak. Only part of the rows carry a size: once, few, many, or a class if the clone is expanded.

v_call,d_call,clone_size,j_call,cdr3_nt,cdr3_aa
TRBV6-5,TRBD1,.,TRBJ2-3,TGTGCCAGCAGTTCAAGACAGGGGGGCACAGATACGCAGTATTTT,CASSSRQGGTDTQYF
TRBV11-2,TRBD2,once,TRBJ2-1,TGTGCCAGCAGCTTAGCGTATACTAGCGGGGGGATGAATGAGCAGTTCTTC,CASSLAYTSGGMNEQFF
TRBV19,.,.,TRBJ1-2,TGTGCCAGTAGTATAGGGGCACTTGGCTACACCTTC,CASSIGALGYTF
TRBV6-5,.,once,TRBJ1-1,TGTGCCAGCAGTTACGACAGGTTGGACACTGAAGCTTTCTTT,CASSYDRLDTEAFF
TRBV2,.,.,TRBJ1-1,TGTGCCAGCAAGTGGACAGAGAACACTGAAGCTTTCTTT,CASKWTENTEAFF
TRBV19,.,once,TRBJ1-4,TGTGCCAGTAGTTACATTTCAACTAATGAAAAACTGTTTTTT,CASSYISTNEKLFF
TRBV4-2,TRBD1,.,TRBJ1-2,TGTGCCAGCAGCCAAGGGGTTGGCAGGGGGGAGGGCTACACCTTC,CASSQGVGRGEGYTF
TRBV5-4,TRBD2,.,TRBJ2-2,TGTGCCAGCGGGACAGCGGGGGGGCACGGGGAGCTGTTTTTT,CASGTAGGHGELFF
TRBV7-9,.,.,TRBJ1-2,TGTGCCAGCAGCTTGGACAGTAACTATGGCTACACCTTC,CASSLDSNYGYTF
TRBV4-2,TRBD2,.,TRBJ2-1,TGTGCCAGCATGCGGCTAGCGGGGGGGCAAGATGAGCAGTTCTTC,CASMRLAGGQDEQFF
TRBV27,.,.,TRBJ2-7,TGTGCCAGCAGTCTCAGGGGTTCGCTATACGAGCAGTACTTC,CASSLRGSLYEQYF
TRBV5-4,.,.,TRBJ2-2,TGTGCCAGTACTTTAAGCACCGGGGAGCTGTTTTTT,CASTLSTGELFF
TRBV7-9,TRBD2,.,TRBJ2-2,TGTGCCAGCAGCTTAGTGCGGGGACTAGTTTCAACCGGGGAGCTGTTTTTT,CASSLVRGLVSTGELFF
TRBV18,.,few,TRBJ2-2,TGTGCCAGCTCACCACCGAACCGGGAAGCATTCACCGGGGAGCTGTTTTTT,CASSPPNREAFTGELFF
TRBV5-1,TRBD2,.,TRBJ2-5,TGCGCCAGCAGCTATGGACTAGCGGGGGGGCTGGAGACCCAGTACTTC,CASSYGLAGGLETQYF
TRBV25-1,TRBD1,.,TRBJ2-3,TGTGCCAGCAGTGAGGACAGGGTCGGCACAGATACGCAGTATTTT,CASSEDRVGTDTQYF
TRBV29-1,.,.,TRBJ1-5,TGCAGCGTCAAGGGGGGGAATAGCAATCAGCCCCAGCATTTT,CSVKGGNSNQPQHF
TRBV7-5,.,.,TRBJ2-7,TGTGCCAGAAGCGCCGGGACAGGGGAGTACGAGCAGTACTTC,CARSAGTGEYEQYF
TRBV25-1,TRBD1,.,TRBJ1-1,TGTGCCAGCAGTCAAGGGGGCTGGAACACTGAAGCTTTCTTT,CASSQGGWNTEAFF
TRBV5-1,.,.,TRBJ1-6,TGCGCCAGCAGCTTGGGGGAGAATAATTCACCCCTCCACTTT,CASSLGENNSPLHF
TRBV13,TRBD1,few,TRBJ1-2,TGTGCCAGCAGCTTGGGACAGGGTAATGGCTACACCTTC,CASSLGQGNGYTF
TRBV19,.,.,TRBJ1-1,TGTGCCAGTAAGGCACAGGTGATGAACACTGAAGCTTTCTTT,CASKAQVMNTEAFF